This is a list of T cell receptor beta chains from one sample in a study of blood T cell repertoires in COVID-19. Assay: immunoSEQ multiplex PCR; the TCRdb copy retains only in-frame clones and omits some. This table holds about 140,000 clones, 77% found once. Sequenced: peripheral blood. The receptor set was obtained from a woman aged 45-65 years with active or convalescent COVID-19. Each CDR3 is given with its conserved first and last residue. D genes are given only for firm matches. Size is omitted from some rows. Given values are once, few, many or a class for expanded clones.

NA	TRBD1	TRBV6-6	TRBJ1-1	CASRTGQPTEAFF	TGTGCCAGCAGGACGGGACAGCCCACTGAAGCTTTCTTT
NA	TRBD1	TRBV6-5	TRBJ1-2	CASTPMRTGGYGYTF	TGTGCCAGCACCCCCATGAGGACAGGGGGCTATGGCTACACCTTC
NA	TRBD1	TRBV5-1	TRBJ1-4	CASSDGQVFNEKLFF	TGCGCCAGCAGCGACGGACAGGTTTTTAATGAAAAACTGTTTTTT
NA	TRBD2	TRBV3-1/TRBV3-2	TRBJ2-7	CASSQDPTSGGGLTYEQYF	TGTGCCAGCAGCCAAGATCCAACTAGCGGGGGGGGCCTAACCTACGAGCAGTACTTC
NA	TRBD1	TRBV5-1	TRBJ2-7	CASSLGQGGTEQYF	TGCGCCAGCAGCCTCGGACAGGGGGGTACCGAGCAGTACTTC
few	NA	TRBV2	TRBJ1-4	CASKGGQSNEKLFF	TGTGCCAGCAAGGGCGGACAGTCGAATGAAAAACTGTTTTTT
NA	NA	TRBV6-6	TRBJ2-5	CASSYTTRETQYF	TGTGCCAGCAGTTACACGACACGGGAGACCCAGTACTTC
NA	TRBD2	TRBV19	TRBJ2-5	CASRASGGRETQYF	TGTGCCAGTAGGGCTAGCGGGGGCCGGGAGACCCAGTACTTC
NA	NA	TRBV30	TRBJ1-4	CAGDRGNEKLFF	TGTGCCGGAGATAGGGGGAATGAAAAACTGTTTTTT
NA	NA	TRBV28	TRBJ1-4	CASTEEFNEKLFF	TGTGCCAGCACCGAGGAGTTTAATGAAAAACTGTTTTTT
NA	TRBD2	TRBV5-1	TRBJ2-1	CASSLERLAYNEQFF	TGCGCCAGCAGCTTGGAGAGACTAGCTTACAATGAGCAGTTCTTC
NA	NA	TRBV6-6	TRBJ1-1	CASRTNTEAFF	TGTGCCAGCAGGACTAACACTGAAGCTTTCTTT
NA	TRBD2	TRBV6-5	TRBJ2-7	CASSYDAGGSYEQYF	TGTGCCAGCAGTTACGACGCGGGGGGCTCCTACGAGCAGTACTTC
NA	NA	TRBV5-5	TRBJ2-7	CASSGGSSYEQYF	TGTGCCAGCAGCGGCGGGTCCTCCTACGAGCAGTACTTC
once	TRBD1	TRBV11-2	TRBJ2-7	CASTGQGREQYF	TGTGCCAGCACGGGACAGGGGCGCGAGCAGTACTTC
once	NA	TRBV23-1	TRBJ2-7	CASSRPAPGQHYEQYF	TGCGCCAGCAGTCGCCCCGCGCCGGGACAACACTACGAGCAGTACTTC
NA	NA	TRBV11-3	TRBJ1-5	CASSLHLIQLAGIRQPQHF	TGTGCCAGCAGCTTACATTTGATACAGTTGGCGGGGATAAGGCAGCCCCAGCATTTT
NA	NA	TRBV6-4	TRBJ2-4	CASSDIQGGLAKNIQYF	TGTGCCAGCAGTGATATACAGGGTGGGCTTGCCAAAAACATTCAGTACTTC
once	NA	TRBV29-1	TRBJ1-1	CSVVAAMNTEAFF	TGCAGCGTTGTGGCGGCCATGAACACTGAAGCTTTCTTT
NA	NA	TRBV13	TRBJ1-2	CASSFQDRGDGYTF	TGTGCCAGCAGCTTCCAGGATAGGGGTGACGGCTACACCTTC
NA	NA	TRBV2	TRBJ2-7	CASSGQGEVEQYF	TGTGCCAGCAGTGGGCAGGGTGAGGTCGAGCAGTACTTC
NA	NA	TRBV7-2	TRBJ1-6	CASSLGGVAYNSPLHF	TGTGCCAGCAGCCTAGGGGGGGTGGCCTATAATTCACCCCTCCACTTT
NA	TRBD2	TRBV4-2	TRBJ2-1	CASSRTAGGSYNEQFF	TGTGCCAGCAGCCGGACGGCGGGAGGCTCCTACAATGAGCAGTTCTTC
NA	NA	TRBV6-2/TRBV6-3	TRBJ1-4	CASSYSAGFEKLFF	TGTGCCAGCAGTTACTCGGCAGGATTTGAAAAACTGTTTTTT
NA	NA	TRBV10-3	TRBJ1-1	CAISDFDKNTEAFF	TGTGCCATCAGTGATTTCGACAAGAACACTGAAGCTTTCTTT
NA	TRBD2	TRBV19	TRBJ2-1	CASSLSGLAGGPNHEQFF	TGTGCCAGTAGCCTCTCCGGACTAGCGGGGGGGCCTAACCATGAGCAGTTCTTC
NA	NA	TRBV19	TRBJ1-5	CASSIRAERVGNQPQHF	TGTGCCAGTAGTATACGAGCGGAGCGAGTGGGCAATCAGCCCCAGCATTTT
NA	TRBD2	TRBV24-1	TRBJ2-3	CATSLGGASDTQYF	TGTGCCACCAGTCTCGGGGGGGCATCCGATACGCAGTATTTT
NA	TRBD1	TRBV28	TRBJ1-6	CASSPEHQTGDSPLHF	TGTGCCAGCAGTCCCGAACATCAGACAGGGGATTCACCCCTCCACTTT
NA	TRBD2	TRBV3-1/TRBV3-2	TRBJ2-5	CASSRASGRAAETQYF	TGTGCCAGCAGCAGGGCTAGCGGGAGGGCCGCAGAGACCCAGTACTTC
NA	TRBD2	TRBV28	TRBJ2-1	CASSFGLDYNEQFF	TGTGCCAGCAGTTTTGGACTAGACTACAATGAGCAGTTCTTC
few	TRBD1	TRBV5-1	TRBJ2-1	CASSLDPGGNEQFF	TGCGCCAGCAGCTTAGACCCAGGGGGAAATGAGCAGTTCTTC
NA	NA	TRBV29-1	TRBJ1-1	CSVEDPRRNTEAFF	TGCAGCGTTGAAGATCCACGGAGGAACACTGAAGCTTTCTTT
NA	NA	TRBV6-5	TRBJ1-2	CASTLGTYNGYTF	TGTGCCAGCACTCTCGGGACATATAATGGCTACACCTTC
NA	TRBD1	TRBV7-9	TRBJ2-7	CASSAELGTGGRSYEQYF	TGTGCCAGCAGCGCTGAATTGGGGACAGGGGGCAGGTCCTACGAGCAGTACTTC
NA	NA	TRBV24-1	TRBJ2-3	CATRPGGTDTQYF	TGTGCCACCCGCCCCGGGGGCACAGATACGCAGTATTTT
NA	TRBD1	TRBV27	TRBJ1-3	CASSPTGAPSGNTIYF	TGTGCCAGCAGTCCGACAGGGGCACCCTCTGGAAACACCATATATTTT